This is a list of T cell receptor beta chains from one sample in a study of vaccination effects on CD4 cells after COVID-19. These receptors have no known antigen. Method: immunoSEQ multiplex PCR; TCRdb's copy keeps in-frame clones and lacks some. The table shows 40,000 to 50,000 clones, with around 80% occurring only once. This specimen consisted of CD4+ T cells from PBMCs cultured with HCoV-OC43 spike peptides, obtained after COVID-19 vaccination. These receptors were collected from a human donor who received a COVID-19 vaccine. The CDR3 runs from the conserved cysteine through the conserved F or W. The order of the fields is V gene, clone size, D gene, J gene, CDR3 DNA, CDR3 protein. A D gene is named only where the DNA matches it firmly. Part of the rows lack a size; the others show once, few, many or a class for expanded clones.

>TRBV5-4|-|TRBD1|TRBJ2-7
TGTGCCAGCAGTTACCTAGAGGGGGCGAACTACGAGCAGTACTTC
CASSYLEGANYEQYF
>TRBV7-8|-|TRBD1|TRBJ2-7
TGTGCCAGCAGCCGCGACAGGGCAATTCGCGAGCAGTACTTC
CASSRDRAIREQYF
>TRBV5-1|few|TRBD1|TRBJ2-3
TGCGCCAGCAGGGACAGGGGGTTAGGGAGCACAGATACGCAGTATTTT
CASRDRGLGSTDTQYF
>TRBV5-4|-|TRBD1|TRBJ2-5
TGTGCCAGCAGCTCAGGGGGCGAGGAGACCCAGTACTTC
CASSSGGEETQYF
>TRBV25-1|-|-|TRBJ1-2
TGTGCCAGCAGTGACCCGACAGGCGGCTATGGCTACACCTTC
CASSDPTGGYGYTF
>TRBV5-1|few|TRBD1|TRBJ1-6
TGCGCCAGCAGCGAGGGACAGTCAAATAATTCACCCCTCCACTTT
CASSEGQSNNSPLHF
>TRBV10-1|-|TRBD1|TRBJ1-4
TGCGCCAGCAGTGAGTCAAGAGACAGGGACCTTTTGTTTGATGAAAAACTGTTTTTT
CASSESRDRDLLFDEKLFF
>TRBV11-2|-|-|TRBJ1-2
TGTGCCAGCAGCTTAAGACAGGCAGACTATGGCTACACCTTC
CASSLRQADYGYTF
>TRBV5-1|-|TRBD2|TRBJ2-7
TGCGCCAGCAGCTTTAAGACTAGCGGGAGGGCCGTTTCGGTCTACGAGCAGTACTTC
CASSFKTSGRAVSVYEQYF
>TRBV7-7|-|TRBD2|TRBJ2-1
TGTGCCAGCAGCCCCGATCAAGCGGGGCGCAATGAGCAGTTCTTC
CASSPDQAGRNEQFF
>TRBV5-1|-|TRBD1|TRBJ1-2
TGCGCCAGCCTTTTCCGGGACAGAGACTATGGCTACACCTTC
CASLFRDRDYGYTF
>TRBV9|-|-|TRBJ1-1
TGTGCCAGCAGCGTAGACTGGACCTCCCGAGAAGCTTTCTTT
CASSVDWTSREAFF
>TRBV18|-|TRBD1|TRBJ2-1
TGTGCCAGCTCACCGAGGACAGGGGGAAACGAATACAATGAGCAGTTCTTC
CASSPRTGGNEYNEQFF
>TRBV6-1|-|TRBD2|TRBJ2-7
TGTGCCAGCAGTGAAATAGCGGGAGTTCCTAACGAGCAGTACTTC
CASSEIAGVPNEQYF
>TRBV27|-|-|TRBJ2-7
TGTGCCAGCAGTTCTGAGGCGGGCGAGCAGTACTTC
CASSSEAGEQYF
>TRBV29-1|few|-|TRBJ2-1
TGCAGCGTTGAAGGAGGGAACGAGCAGTTCTTC
CSVEGGNEQFF
>TRBV29-1|-|-|TRBJ2-7
TGCAGCGTTGAACTACGGGCTTGGGAGAGAGGCTACGAGCAGTACTTC
CSVELRAWERGYEQYF
>TRBV2|few|-|TRBJ1-6
TGTGCCAGCAGTTGGGGAGTGGGGTCACCCCTCCACTTT
CASSWGVGSPLHF
>TRBV2|-|TRBD1|TRBJ2-5
TGTGCCAGCAGTGAATGGCAGGGGGCTTCGGAGACCCAGTACTTC
CASSEWQGASETQYF
>TRBV6-2/TRBV6-3|-|-|TRBJ2-7
TGTGCCAGCAGTTACAACAGCGGACTTATTTACGAGCAGTACTTC
CASSYNSGLIYEQYF
>TRBV4-1|once|-|TRBJ2-4
TGCGCCAGCAGCCAAGACAGGGGGCGGGGGGCCAAAAACATTCAGTACTTC
CASSQDRGRGAKNIQYF
>TRBV10-1|-|-|TRBJ1-1
TGCGCCAGCAGTGAGGGAGCTACTGAAGCTTTCTTT
CASSEGATEAFF
>TRBV7-9|-|-|TRBJ2-1
TGTGCCAGCAGCCTAGCTGGGAGCACTGAGCAGTTCTTC
CASSLAGSTEQFF
>TRBV29-1|-|-|TRBJ1-1
TGCAGCGCCACACAGGGAGTGAACACTGAAGCTTTCTTT
CSATQGVNTEAFF
>TRBV10-2|-|TRBD1|TRBJ1-1
TGCGCCAGCAGTAAGGACAGGGGGGGAACTGAAGCTTTCTTT
CASSKDRGGTEAFF
>TRBV30|few|TRBD1|TRBJ1-2
TGTGCCTGGAGTCACTCCCGGGACAGGGGGCGCGTCGACTATGGCTACACCTTC
CAWSHSRDRGRVDYGYTF
>TRBV5-1|-|-|TRBJ2-7
TGCGCCAGCAGCTTGGTGGCCGGGAACTACGAGCAGTACTTC
CASSLVAGNYEQYF
>TRBV10-3|few|TRBD1|TRBJ2-7
TGTGCCATCAGTGAGAGTTTGGTGGGACAGGGAGCCTACGAGCAGTACTTC
CAISESLVGQGAYEQYF
>TRBV6-2/TRBV6-3|few|-|TRBJ1-1
TGTGCCAGCAGCGAAGTAGGCACTGAAGCTTTCTTT
CASSEVGTEAFF
>TRBV11-2|-|-|TRBJ2-7
TGTGCCAGCAGCTTATCTGGGTCCTACGAGCAGTACTTC
CASSLSGSYEQYF
>TRBV2|-|-|TRBJ2-5
TGTGCCAGCAGTGCCGGGACTCGACAAGAGACCCAGTACTTC
CASSAGTRQETQYF
>TRBV11-2|-|-|TRBJ2-1
TGTGCCACACTAGGCCGGGGGAGCTCCTACAATGAGCAGTTCTTC
CATLGRGSSYNEQFF
>TRBV19|-|-|TRBJ1-5
TGTGCCAGTAGCCCCTCGGGGATTACGCGCAATCAGCCCCAGCATTTT
CASSPSGITRNQPQHF
>TRBV6-5|-|-|TRBJ2-1
TGTGCCAGCAGTAACGGGGTTTACAATGAGCAGTTCTTC
CASSNGVYNEQFF
>TRBV11-3|-|TRBD1|TRBJ2-7
TGTGCCAGCAGCTTAGCGACAGGGAGCTCCTACGAGCAGTACTTC
CASSLATGSSYEQYF
>TRBV11-2|-|-|TRBJ1-2
TGTGCCAGCAGCCCTATCAGTCGACACCTCTATGGCTACACCTTC
CASSPISRHLYGYTF
>TRBV5-1|-|TRBD2|TRBJ2-1
TGCGCCAGCAGCTTCGGGGGAGGGGCCTACAATGAGCAGTTCTTC
CASSFGGGAYNEQFF
>TRBV19|few|TRBD1|TRBJ1-2
TGTGCCAGTAGTATACCAGGGGGCGGCTATGGCTACACCTTC
CASSIPGGGYGYTF
>TRBV6-6|once|-|TRBJ2-7
TGTGCCAGCAGTTTCGGTACGGCAACCTACGAGCAGTACTTC
CASSFGTATYEQYF
>TRBV5-1|-|-|TRBJ1-5
TGCGCCAGCAGCTGGGGGGTAGGGAGCAATCAGCCCCAGCATTTT
CASSWGVGSNQPQHF
>TRBV6-6|-|-|TRBJ1-1
TGTGCCAGCAGGCGGGACGGAGGAGAAGCTTTCTTT
CASRRDGGEAFF
>TRBV29-1|few|-|TRBJ2-1
TGCAGCGCTGGCAGACGGGAGTTCTACAATGAGCAGTTCTTC
CSAGRREFYNEQFF
>TRBV7-2|-|-|TRBJ1-4
TGTGCCAGCAGCTTAATGTCTCCCCTTGAAAAACTGTTTTTT
CASSLMSPLEKLFF
>TRBV7-9|-|-|TRBJ2-7
TGTGCCAGCAGCTCCCGCCACTCACAGGTCTACGAGCAGTACTTC
CASSSRHSQVYEQYF
>TRBV10-3|-|-|TRBJ1-5
TGTGCCATCAGTAGGACAGCGGATCAGCCCCAGCATTTT
CAISRTADQPQHF
>TRBV15|few|-|TRBJ1-5
TGTGCCACCAGCGCGGGGGCTAGGGCGGGGGATCAGCCCCAGCATTTT
CATSAGARAGDQPQHF
>TRBV11-2|-|-|TRBJ1-1
TGTGCCAGCAGCATTCCGGGACTCTTGTTAACTGAAGCTTTCTTT
CASSIPGLLLTEAFF
>TRBV19|-|-|TRBJ2-7
TGTGCCAGTAGTACAAGCAGGGTTACGGGACCCGAGCAGTACTTC
CASSTSRVTGPEQYF
>TRBV25-1|-|-|TRBJ2-6
TGTGCCGCCCAAGGGGACTCTGGGGCCAACGTCCTGACTTTC
CAAQGDSGANVLTF
>TRBV6-5|-|TRBD1|TRBJ1-2
TGTGCCAGCGGGGGACAGGGAAACTATGGCTACACCTTC
CASGGQGNYGYTF
>TRBV5-1|-|-|TRBJ2-1
TGCGCCAGCAGCCACAGGTATGAGCAGTTCTTC
CASSHRYEQFF
>TRBV25-1|-|TRBD2|TRBJ2-3
TGTGCCAACCCGCCCCCGGGACTACCCACAGATACGCAGTATTTT
CANPPPGLPTDTQYF
>TRBV7-2|-|-|TRBJ1-5
TGTGCCAGCAGCCCCCCCAATCAGGGGCCGGGCGCGAGTTTT
CASSPPNQGPGASF
>TRBV7-8|-|-|TRBJ1-3
TGTGCCAGCAGCTTGGATCGGGGGATCTCTGGAAACACCATATATTTT
CASSLDRGISGNTIYF
>TRBV6-1|-|TRBD1|TRBJ2-1
TGTGCCAGCAGTGAACCGGGGACAGGGGGAATTAAATTCTTC
CASSEPGTGGIKFF